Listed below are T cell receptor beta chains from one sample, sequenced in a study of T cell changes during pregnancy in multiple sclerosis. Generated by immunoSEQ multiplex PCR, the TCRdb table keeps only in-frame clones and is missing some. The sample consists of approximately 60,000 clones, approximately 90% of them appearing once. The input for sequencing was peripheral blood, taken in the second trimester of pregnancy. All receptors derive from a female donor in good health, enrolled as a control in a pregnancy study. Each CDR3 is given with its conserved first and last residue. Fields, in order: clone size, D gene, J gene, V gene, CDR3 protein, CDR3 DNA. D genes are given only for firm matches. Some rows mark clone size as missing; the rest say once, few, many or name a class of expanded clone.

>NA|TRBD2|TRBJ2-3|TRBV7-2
CASTPMEAGAPDTQYF
TGTGCCAGCACCCCAATGGAAGCGGGAGCCCCCGATACGCAGTATTTT
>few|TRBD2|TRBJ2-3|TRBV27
CASSLSSGSTDTQYF
TGTGCCAGCAGTTTATCTAGCGGGAGCACAGATACGCAGTATTTT
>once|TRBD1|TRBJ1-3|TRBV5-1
CASSLTGGLDTIYF
TGCGCCAGCAGCTTGACAGGGGGCCTGGACACCATATATTTT
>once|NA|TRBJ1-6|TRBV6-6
CASSLGHPASPLHF
TGTGCCAGCAGCCTGGGACACCCGGCCTCACCCCTCCACTTT
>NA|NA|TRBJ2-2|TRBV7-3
CASSPAGGELFF
TGTGCCAGCAGCCCTGCAGGAGGGGAGCTGTTTTTT
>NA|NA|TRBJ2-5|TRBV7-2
CASSSHARKETQYF
TGTGCCAGCAGCTCGCATGCGAGAAAAGAGACCCAGTACTTC
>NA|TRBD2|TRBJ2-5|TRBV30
CAWSGGRGQETQYF
TGTGCCTGGAGTGGGGGGAGGGGCCAAGAGACCCAGTACTTC
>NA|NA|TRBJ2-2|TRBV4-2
CASSQDGDSLNTGELFF
TGTGCCAGCAGCCAAGATGGTGACAGCCTGAACACCGGGGAGCTGTTTTTT
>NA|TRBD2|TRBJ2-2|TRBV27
CASSFRLSGAPSTGELFF
TGTGCCAGCAGTTTCCGGCTTAGCGGGGCACCATCCACCGGGGAGCTGTTTTTT
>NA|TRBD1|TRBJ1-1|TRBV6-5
CATEGQGNTEAFF
TGTGCCACCGAGGGACAGGGAAACACTGAAGCTTTCTTT
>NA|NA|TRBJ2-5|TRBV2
CASSAIGLLAQETQYF
TGTGCCAGTTCAGCGATTGGGCTCCTAGCACAAGAGACCCAGTACTTC
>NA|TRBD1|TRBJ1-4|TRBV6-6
CASRMPGQGNEKLFF
TGTGCCAGCAGGATGCCGGGACAGGGGAATGAAAAACTGTTTTTT
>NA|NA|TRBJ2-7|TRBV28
CASSRSPLFPSLSYEQYF
TGTGCCAGCAGCCGATCCCCTCTTTTCCCGTCCCTATCCTACGAGCAGTACTTC
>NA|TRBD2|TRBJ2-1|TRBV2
CASSEDWPGGQFF
TGTGCCAGCAGTGAAGATTGGCCGGGGGGGCAGTTCTTC
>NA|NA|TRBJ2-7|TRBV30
CAGRNKQGISYEQYF
TGTGCCGGCCGAAATAAACAGGGAATCTCCTACGAGCAGTACTTC
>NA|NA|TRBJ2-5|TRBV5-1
CASSQGLPETQYF
TGCGCCAGCAGTCAGGGCCTCCCGGAGACCCAGTACTTC
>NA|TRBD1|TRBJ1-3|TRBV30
CAWSVIRTGSGNTIYF
TGTGCCTGGAGTGTAATAAGGACAGGGAGTGGAAACACCATATATTTT
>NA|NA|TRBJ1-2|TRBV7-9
CASSLQGRYGYTF
TGTGCCAGCAGCTTACAGGGCCGGTATGGCTACACCTTC
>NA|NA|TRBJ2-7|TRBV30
CAWSPPGGDRPYEQYF
TGTGCCTGGAGTCCCCCGGGGGGGGACAGACCCTACGAGCAGTACTTC
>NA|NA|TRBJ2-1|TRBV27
CASFRNWPGEQFF
TGTGCCAGCTTTCGGAACTGGCCAGGTGAGCAGTTCTTC
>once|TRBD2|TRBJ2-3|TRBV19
CASSPLAASTDTQYF
TGTGCCAGTAGTCCCCTAGCGGCTAGCACAGATACGCAGTATTTT
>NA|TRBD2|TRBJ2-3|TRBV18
CASSPPSGGASDTQYF
TGTGCCAGCTCACCACCAAGCGGGGGGGCGTCAGATACGCAGTATTTT
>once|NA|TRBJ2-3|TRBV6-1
CASSEATQTTDTQYF
TGTGCCAGCAGTGAAGCGACACAGACCACAGATACGCAGTATTTT
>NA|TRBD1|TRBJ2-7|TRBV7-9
CASSPGQGLSYEQYF
TGTGCCAGCAGCCCCGGACAGGGTCTATCCTACGAGCAGTACTTC
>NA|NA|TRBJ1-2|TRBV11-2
CASSRIRDIGYGYTF
TGTGCCAGCAGCCGCATCCGGGACATAGGGTATGGCTACACCTTC
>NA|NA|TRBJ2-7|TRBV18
CASSSRSQGRSYEQYF
TGTGCCAGCTCGTCCCGGTCTCAGGGAAGGTCCTACGAGCAGTACTTC
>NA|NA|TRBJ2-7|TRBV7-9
CASSRTDYEQYF
TGTGCCAGCAGCAGGACAGACTACGAGCAGTACTTC
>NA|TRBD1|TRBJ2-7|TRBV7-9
CASSLATGTGWYEQYF
TGTGCCAGCAGCTTAGCGACAGGGACCGGTTGGTACGAGCAGTACTTC
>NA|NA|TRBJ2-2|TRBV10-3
CAISGGETGELFF
TGTGCCATCAGTGGGGGGGAAACCGGGGAGCTGTTTTTT
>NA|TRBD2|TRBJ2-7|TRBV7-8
CASSPRVTSGSYEQYF
TGTGCCAGCAGCCCTAGGGTGACTAGCGGGTCCTACGAGCAGTACTTC
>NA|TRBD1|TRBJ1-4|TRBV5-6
CASSLKQGAVATNEKLFF
TGTGCCAGCAGCCTCAAACAGGGGGCGGTTGCAACTAATGAAAAACTGTTTTTT
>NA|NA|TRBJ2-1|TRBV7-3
CASSLQRSGNEQFF
TGTGCCAGCAGCTTACAGCGCTCTGGGAATGAGCAGTTCTTC